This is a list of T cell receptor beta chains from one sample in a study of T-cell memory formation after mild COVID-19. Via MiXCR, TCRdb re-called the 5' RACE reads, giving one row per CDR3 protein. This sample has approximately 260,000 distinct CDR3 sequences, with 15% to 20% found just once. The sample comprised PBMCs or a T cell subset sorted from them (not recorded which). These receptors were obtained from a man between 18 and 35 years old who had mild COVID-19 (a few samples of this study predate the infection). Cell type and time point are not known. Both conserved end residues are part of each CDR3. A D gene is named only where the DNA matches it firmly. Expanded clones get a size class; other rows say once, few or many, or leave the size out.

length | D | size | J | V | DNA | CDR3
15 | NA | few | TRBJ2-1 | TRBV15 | TGTGCCACCAGCAGAGCCGGGACACCATACAATGAGCAGTTCTTC | CATSRAGTPYNEQFF
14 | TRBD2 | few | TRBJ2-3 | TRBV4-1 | TGCGCCAGCAGCCAAACAGCGGGGCCAGATACGCAGTATTTT | CASSQTAGPDTQYF
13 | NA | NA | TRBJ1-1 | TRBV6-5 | TGTGCCAGCACCGGGACTCTGAACACTGAAGCTTTCTTT | CASTGTLNTEAFF
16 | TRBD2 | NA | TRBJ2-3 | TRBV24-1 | TGTGCCACCAGTGATTGGGGGACTAGGAGCACAGATACGCAGTATTTT | CATSDWGTRSTDTQYF
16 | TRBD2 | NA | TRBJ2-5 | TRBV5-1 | TGCGCCAGCAGCTTGGGCCTAGCGGGGGGCTTGGAGACCCAGTACTTC | CASSLGLAGGLETQYF
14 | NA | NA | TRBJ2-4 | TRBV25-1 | TGTGCCAGCAGTGAGCCTAAGCGGAAAAACATTCAGTACTTC | CASSEPKRKNIQYF
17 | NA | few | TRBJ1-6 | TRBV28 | TGTGCCAGCAGTCGATCCTCGAACAGCTCCTATAATTCACCCCTCCACTTT | CASSRSSNSSYNSPLHF
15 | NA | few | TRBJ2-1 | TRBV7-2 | TGTGCCAGCAGCTTGGGTGTGCGGGTCGGGAGTGAGCAGTTCTTC | CASSLGVRVGSEQFF
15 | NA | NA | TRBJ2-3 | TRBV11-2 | TGTGCCAGCAGCTTGGGGGCCCCTAGCACAGATACGCAGTATTTT | CASSLGAPSTDTQYF
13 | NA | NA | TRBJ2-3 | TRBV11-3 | TGTGCCAGCAGCTTAGGAGACTTAGATACGCAGTATTTT | CASSLGDLDTQYF
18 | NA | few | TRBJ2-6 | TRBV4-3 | TGCGCCAGCAGCCAGGATCCTACTGCGACTGCTGGGGCCAACGTCCTGACTTTC | CASSQDPTATAGANVLTF
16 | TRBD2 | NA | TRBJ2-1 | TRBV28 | TGTGCCAGCAGGGGGCTAGCGGGTGCAGTCTACAATGAGCAGTTCTTC | CASRGLAGAVYNEQFF
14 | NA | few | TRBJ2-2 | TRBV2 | TGTGCCAGCAGTGCGGGGGCTATCACTGGGGAGCTGTTTTTT | CASSAGAITGELFF
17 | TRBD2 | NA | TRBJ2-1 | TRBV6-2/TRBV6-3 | TGTGCCAGCACTTCGCCGACTAGCGGGGGGCCGGCGAATGAGCAGTTCTTC | CASTSPTSGGPANEQFF
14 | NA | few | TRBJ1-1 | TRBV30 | TGTGCCTGGAGTACAAAGACCTGGAGTACTGAAGCTTTCTTT | CAWSTKTWSTEAFF
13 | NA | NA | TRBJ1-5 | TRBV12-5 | TGTGCTAGTGGTTTGCTTCCCAATCAGCCCCAGCATTTT | CASGLLPNQPQHF
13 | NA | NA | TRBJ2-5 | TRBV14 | TGTGCCAGCAGCCAATCAGCTACGGGGACCCAGTACTTC | CASSQSATGTQYF
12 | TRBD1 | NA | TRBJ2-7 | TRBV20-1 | TGCAGTGCAACGGGACAGGGGATCGAGCAGTACTTC | CSATGQGIEQYF
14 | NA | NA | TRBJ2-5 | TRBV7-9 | TGTGCCAGCAGCTTGGCCGGGAAACAAGAGACCCAGTACTTC | CASSLAGKQETQYF
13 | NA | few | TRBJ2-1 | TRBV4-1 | TGCGCCAGCAGCCAATTACGGGGAGCTGAGCAGTTCTTC | CASSQLRGAEQFF
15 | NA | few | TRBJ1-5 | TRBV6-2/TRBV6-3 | TGTGCCAGCAGCCCTCAATGGGGGAGCAATCAGCCCCAGCATTTT | CASSPQWGSNQPQHF
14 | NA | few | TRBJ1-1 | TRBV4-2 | TGTGCCAGCAGCCGGAGACTGGGGGACACTGAAGCTTTCTTT | CASSRRLGDTEAFF
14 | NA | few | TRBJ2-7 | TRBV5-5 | TGTGCCAGCAGCTTGTCTCTGGGGGCCTACGAGCAGTACTTC | CASSLSLGAYEQYF
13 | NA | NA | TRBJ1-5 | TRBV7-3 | TGTGCCAGCAGCTCCCGACGAGATCAGCCCCAGCATTTT | CASSSRRDQPQHF
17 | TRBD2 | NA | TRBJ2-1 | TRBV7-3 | TGTGCCAGCAGCCCCTCTCCCGCGGGGGGCCAGAACAATGAGCAGTTCTTC | CASSPSPAGGQNNEQFF
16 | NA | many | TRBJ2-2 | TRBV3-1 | TGTGCCAGCAGCCAATTGCTAGGACAGTCCGTCGGGGAGCTGTTTTTT | CASSQLLGQSVGELFF
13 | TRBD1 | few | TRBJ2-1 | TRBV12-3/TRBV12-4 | TGTGCCAGCTCCTCAGGGGGAGCCAATGAGCAGTTCTTC | CASSSGGANEQFF
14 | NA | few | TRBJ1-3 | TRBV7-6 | TGTGCCAGCAGCTTGAGGGGAGCTGGAAACACCATATATTTT | CASSLRGAGNTIYF
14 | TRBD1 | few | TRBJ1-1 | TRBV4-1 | TGCGCCAGCAGCCAAGAGGGACAGACGCGCGAAGCTTTCTTT | CASSQEGQTREAFF
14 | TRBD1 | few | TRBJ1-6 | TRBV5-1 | TGCGCCAGCAGCGTTGACAGGGGTCATTCACCCCTCCACTTT | CASSVDRGHSPLHF
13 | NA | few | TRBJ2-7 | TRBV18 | TGTGCCAGCTCACTCGGGGGCGACGGGGAGCAGTACTTC | CASSLGGDGEQYF
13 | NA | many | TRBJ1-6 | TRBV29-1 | TGCAGCGTGGGGGCAGATAGAAATTCACCCCTCCACTTT | CSVGADRNSPLHF
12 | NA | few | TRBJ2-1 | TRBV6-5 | TGTGCCAGCAGGAGCAGGGTGAATGAGCAGTTCTTC | CASRSRVNEQFF
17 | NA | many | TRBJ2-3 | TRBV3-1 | TGTGCCAGCAGCCAAGATGGAACTAGCAGGGTCACAGATACGCAGTATTTT | CASSQDGTSRVTDTQYF
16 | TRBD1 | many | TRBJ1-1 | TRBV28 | TGTGCCAGCAGTCCCGGGACAGGGGATGGTAGCACTGAAGCTTTCTTT | CASSPGTGDGSTEAFF
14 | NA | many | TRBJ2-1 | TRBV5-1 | TGCGCCAGCAGCCTTGAGATACCTTACAATGAGCAGTTCTTC | CASSLEIPYNEQFF
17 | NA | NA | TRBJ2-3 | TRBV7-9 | TGTGCCAGCAGCAAAGCCCCCAGGGGTTCTGGCACAGATACGCAGTATTTT | CASSKAPRGSGTDTQYF
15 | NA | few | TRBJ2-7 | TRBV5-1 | TGCGCCAGCAGCTTAAGGGCAGGGCCTTCCTACGAGCAGTACTTC | CASSLRAGPSYEQYF
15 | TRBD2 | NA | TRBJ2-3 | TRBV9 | TGTGCCAGCAGCGTCACTAGCGGGGTGGCAGATACGCAGTATTTT | CASSVTSGVADTQYF
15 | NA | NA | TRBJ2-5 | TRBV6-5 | TGTGCCAGCAGTTACTCGGGGGGTCGCCAAGAGACCCAGTACTTC | CASSYSGGRQETQYF